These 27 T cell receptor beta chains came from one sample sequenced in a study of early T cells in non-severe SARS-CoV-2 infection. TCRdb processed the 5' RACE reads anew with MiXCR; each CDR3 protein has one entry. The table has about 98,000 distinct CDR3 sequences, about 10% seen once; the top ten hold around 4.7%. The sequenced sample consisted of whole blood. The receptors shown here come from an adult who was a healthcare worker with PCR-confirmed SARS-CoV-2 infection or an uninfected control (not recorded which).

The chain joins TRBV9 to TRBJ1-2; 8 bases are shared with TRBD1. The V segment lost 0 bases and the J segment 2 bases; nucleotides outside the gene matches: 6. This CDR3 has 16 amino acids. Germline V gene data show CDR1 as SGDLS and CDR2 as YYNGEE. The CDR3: CASSVDMQGANYGYTF. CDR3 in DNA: TGTGCCAGCAGCGTAGATATGCAGGGGGCGAACTATGGCTACACCTTC.

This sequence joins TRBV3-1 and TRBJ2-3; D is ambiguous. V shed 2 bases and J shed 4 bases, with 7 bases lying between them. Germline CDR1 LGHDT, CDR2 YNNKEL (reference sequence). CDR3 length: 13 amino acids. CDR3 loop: CASSQSVPDTQYF. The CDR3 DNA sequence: TGTGCCAGCAGCCAATCGGTCCCAGATACGCAGTATTTT.

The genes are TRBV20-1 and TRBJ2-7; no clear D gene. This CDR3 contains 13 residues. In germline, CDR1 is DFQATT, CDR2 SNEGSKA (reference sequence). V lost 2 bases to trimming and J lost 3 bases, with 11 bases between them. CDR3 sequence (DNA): TGCAGTGCTAGATCCGGCACAAACTACGAGCAGTACTTC. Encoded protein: CSARSGTNYEQYF.

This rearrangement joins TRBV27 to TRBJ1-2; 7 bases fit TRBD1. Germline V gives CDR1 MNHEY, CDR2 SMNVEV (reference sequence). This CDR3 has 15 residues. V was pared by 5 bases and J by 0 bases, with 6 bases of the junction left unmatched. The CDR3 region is CASSHQGDANYGYTF. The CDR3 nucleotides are TGTGCCAGCAGTCACCAGGGGGACGCTAACTATGGCTACACCTTC.

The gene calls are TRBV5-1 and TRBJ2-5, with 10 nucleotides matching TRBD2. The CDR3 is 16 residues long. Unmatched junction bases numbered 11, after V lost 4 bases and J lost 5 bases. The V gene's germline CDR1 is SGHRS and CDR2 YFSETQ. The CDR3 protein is CASSAQREGLQETQYF. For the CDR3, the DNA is TGCGCCAGCAGCGCCCAGCGGGAGGGACTCCAGGAGACCCAGTACTTC.

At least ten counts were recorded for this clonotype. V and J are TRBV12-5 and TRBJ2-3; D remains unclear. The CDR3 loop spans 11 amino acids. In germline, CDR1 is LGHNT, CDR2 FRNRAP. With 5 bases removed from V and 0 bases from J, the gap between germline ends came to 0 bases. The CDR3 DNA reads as TGTGCTAGTGGTAGCACAGATACGCAGTATTTT. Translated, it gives CASGSTDTQYF.

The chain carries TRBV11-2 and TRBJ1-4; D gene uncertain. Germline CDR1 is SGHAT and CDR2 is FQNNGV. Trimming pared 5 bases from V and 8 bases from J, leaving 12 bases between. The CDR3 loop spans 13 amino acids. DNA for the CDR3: TGTGCCAGCAGCCCTGGACTGCGAGAAAAACTGTTTTTT. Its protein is CASSPGLREKLFF.

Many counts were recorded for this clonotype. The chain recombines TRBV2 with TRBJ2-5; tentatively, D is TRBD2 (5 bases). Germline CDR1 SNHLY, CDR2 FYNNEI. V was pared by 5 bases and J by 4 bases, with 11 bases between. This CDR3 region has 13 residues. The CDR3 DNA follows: TGTGCCAGCAGTCCTATCGGGATAGAGACCCAGTACTTC. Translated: CASSPIGIETQYF.

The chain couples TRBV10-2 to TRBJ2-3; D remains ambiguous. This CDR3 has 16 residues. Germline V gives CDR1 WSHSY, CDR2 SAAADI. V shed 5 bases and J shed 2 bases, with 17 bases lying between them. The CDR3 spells CASSSKARLFTDTQYF. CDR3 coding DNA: TGCGCCAGCAGTAGCAAGGCTAGACTTTTCACAGATACGCAGTATTTT.

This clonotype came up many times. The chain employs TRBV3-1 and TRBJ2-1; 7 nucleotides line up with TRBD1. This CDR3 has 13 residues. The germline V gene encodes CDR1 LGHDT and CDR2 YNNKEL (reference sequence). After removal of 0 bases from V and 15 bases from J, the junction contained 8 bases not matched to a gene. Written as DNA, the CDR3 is TGTGCCAGCAGCCAAGATTTGACAGGGTTGGTGTTCTTC. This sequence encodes CASSQDLTGLVFF.

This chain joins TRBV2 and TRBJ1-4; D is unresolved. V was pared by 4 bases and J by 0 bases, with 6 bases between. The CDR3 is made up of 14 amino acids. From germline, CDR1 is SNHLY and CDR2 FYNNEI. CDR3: CASSVLATNEKLFF. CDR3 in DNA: TGTGCCAGCAGTGTCCTTGCAACTAATGAAAAACTGTTTTTT.

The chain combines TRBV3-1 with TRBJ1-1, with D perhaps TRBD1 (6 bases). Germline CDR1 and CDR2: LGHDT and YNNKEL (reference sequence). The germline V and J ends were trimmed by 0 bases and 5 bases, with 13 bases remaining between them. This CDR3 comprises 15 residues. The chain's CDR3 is CASSQDGNRVTEAFF. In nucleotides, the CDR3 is TGTGCCAGCAGCCAAGACGGAAACAGGGTAACTGAAGCTTTCTTT.

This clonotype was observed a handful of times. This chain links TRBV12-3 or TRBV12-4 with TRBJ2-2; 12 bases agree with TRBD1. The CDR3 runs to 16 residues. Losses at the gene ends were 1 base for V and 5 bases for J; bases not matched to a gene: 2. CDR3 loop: CASSLGGQGATGELFF. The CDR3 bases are TGTGCCAGCAGTTTAGGGGGACAGGGGGCAACCGGGGAGCTGTTTTTT.

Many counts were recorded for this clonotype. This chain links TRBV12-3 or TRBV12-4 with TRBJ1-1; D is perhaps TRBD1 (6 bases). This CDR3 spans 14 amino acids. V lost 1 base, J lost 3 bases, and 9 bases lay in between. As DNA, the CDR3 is TGTGCCAGCAGTTTAGTCGGGGGCTACACTGAAGCTTTCTTT. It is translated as CASSLVGGYTEAFF.

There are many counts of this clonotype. In nucleotides, the CDR3 is TGCAGCGCCGGCCCAGGGACAGGCGACCAAGAGACCCAGTACTTC. Translating it yields CSAGPGTGDQETQYF. This chain links TRBV29-1 with TRBJ2-5, with TRBD1 matching 8 bases. Germline V gene data show CDR1 as SQVTM and CDR2 as ANQGSEA. The CDR3 covers 15 residues. V shed 7 bases and J 0 bases; nucleotides not matched to a gene: 10.

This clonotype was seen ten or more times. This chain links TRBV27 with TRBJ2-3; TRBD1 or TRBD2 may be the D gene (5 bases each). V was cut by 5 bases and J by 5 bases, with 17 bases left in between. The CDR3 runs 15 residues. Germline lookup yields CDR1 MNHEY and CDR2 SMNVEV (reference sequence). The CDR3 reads CASSLTGALGDTQYF. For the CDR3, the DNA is TGTGCCAGCAGTCTGACCGGGGCCCTGGGAGATACGCAGTATTTT.

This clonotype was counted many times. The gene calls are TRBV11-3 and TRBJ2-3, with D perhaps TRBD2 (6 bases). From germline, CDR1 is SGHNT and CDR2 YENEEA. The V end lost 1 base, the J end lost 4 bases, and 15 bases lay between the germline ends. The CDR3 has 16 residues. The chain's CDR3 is CASSLGLYGSADTQYF. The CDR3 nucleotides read TGTGCCAGCAGCTTAGGATTATACGGGAGCGCAGATACGCAGTATTTT.

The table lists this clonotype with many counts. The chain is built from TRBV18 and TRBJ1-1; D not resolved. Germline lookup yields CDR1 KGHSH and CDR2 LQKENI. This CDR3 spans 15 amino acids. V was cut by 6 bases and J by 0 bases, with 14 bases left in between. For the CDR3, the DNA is TGTGCCAGCTCTCTTATTAAGACGATGAACACTGAAGCTTTCTTT. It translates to CASSLIKTMNTEAFF.

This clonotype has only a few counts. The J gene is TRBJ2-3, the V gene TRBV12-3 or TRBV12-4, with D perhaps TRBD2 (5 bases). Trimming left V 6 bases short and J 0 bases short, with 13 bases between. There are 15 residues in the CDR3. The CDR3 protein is CASSLGELSTDTQYF. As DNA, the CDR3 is TGTGCCAGCAGCCTCGGGGAGCTAAGCACAGATACGCAGTATTTT.

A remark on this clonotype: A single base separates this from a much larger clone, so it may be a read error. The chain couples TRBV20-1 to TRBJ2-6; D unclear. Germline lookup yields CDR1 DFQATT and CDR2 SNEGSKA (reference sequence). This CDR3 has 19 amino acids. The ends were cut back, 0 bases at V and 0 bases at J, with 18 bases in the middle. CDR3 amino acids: CSARDGHSRRTSGANVLTF. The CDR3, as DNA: TGCAGTGCTAGAGATGGTCACAGCAGGAGAACCTCTGGGGCCAACGTCCTGACTTTC.

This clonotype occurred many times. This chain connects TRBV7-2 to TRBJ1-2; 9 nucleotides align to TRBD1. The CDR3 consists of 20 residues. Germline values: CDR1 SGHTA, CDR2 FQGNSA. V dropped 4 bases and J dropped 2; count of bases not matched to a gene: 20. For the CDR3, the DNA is TGTGCCAGCAGCTCCCCCTCTGGGACAGGGAGGAAACTTTACAACTATGGCTACACCTTC. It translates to CASSSPSGTGRKLYNYGYTF. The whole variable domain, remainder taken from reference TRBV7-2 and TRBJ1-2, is GAGVSQSPSNKVTEKGKDVELRCDPISGHTALYWYRQSLGQGLEFLIYFQGNSAPDKSGLPSDRFSAERTGGSVSTLTIQRTQQEDSAVYLCASSSPSGTGRKLYNYGYTFGSGTRLTVV.

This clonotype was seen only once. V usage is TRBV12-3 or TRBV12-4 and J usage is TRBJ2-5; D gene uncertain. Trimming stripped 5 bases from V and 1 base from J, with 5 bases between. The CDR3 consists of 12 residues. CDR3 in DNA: TGTGCCAGCAGTGGGCCCCAAGAGACCCAGTACTTC. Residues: CASSGPQETQYF.

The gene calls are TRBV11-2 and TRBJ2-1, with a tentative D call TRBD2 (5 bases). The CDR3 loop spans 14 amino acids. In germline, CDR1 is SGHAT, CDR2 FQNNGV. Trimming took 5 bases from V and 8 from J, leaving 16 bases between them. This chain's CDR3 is CASSPIAIRHEQFF. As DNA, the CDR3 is TGTGCCAGCAGCCCAATAGCGATCCGCCATGAGCAGTTCTTC.

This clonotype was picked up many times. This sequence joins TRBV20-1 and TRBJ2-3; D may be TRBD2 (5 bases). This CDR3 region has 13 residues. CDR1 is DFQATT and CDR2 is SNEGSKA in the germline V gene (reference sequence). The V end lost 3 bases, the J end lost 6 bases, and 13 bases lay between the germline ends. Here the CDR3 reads CSASESSWDTQYF. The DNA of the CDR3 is TGCAGTGCTAGTGAGTCTAGCTGGGATACGCAGTATTTT.

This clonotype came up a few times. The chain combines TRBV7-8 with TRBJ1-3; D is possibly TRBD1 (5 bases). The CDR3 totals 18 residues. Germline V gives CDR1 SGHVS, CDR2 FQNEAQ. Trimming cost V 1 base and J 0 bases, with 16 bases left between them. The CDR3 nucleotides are TGTGCCAGCAGCTTAGTCTCAGGGCAGCCGAGCTCTGGAAACACCATATATTTT. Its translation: CASSLVSGQPSSGNTIYF.

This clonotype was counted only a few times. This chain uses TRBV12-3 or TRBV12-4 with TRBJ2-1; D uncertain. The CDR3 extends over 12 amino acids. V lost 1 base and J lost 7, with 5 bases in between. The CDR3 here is CASSLVVNEQFF. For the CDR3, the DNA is TGTGCCAGCAGTTTAGTAGTAAATGAGCAGTTCTTC.

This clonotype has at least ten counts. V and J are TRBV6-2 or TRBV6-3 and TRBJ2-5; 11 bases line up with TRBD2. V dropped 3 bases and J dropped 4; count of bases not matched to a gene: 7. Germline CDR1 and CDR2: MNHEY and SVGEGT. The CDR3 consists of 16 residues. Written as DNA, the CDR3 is TGTGCCAGCAGTTATTTACTAGCGGGAGTTCCAGAGACCCAGTACTTC. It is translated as CASSYLLAGVPETQYF.